The T cell receptor beta chain described here comes from a study of T cell changes during pregnancy in multiple sclerosis. The assay was immunoSEQ multiplex PCR, and TCRdb's table has in-frame clones only and misses some. The table includes more than 40,000 clones, approximately 91% detected once. CDR3 length: 15 amino acids. Losses at the gene ends were 0 bases for V and 6 bases for J; bases not matched to a gene: 5. Germline V gives CDR1 MGHRA, CDR2 YSYEKL. This receptor was taken from a female donor with multiple sclerosis, enrolled in a pregnancy study. Sequencing was performed on CD8+ T cells from peripheral blood mononuclear cells, taken after pregnancy. J is TRBJ1-2 and V is TRBV4-1; the match to TRBD1 covers 9 bases. The DNA for the CDR3 is TGCGCCAGCAGCCAAGATCTTGGGGACAGGGATGGCTACACCTTC. Protein: CASSQDLGDRDGYTF.